This TCR beta chain was recovered during a study of type 1 regulatory T cells. Study overall: An in vitro protocol generated T-allo10, a Tr1-enriched, alloantigen-specific CD4 T cell product.

This clonotype was observed a few times. Its antigen is still unknown. Trimming took 7 bases from V and 3 from J, leaving 16 bases between them. This CDR3 is 14 amino acids long. TCRdb processed the reads anew with MiXCR; each CDR3 protein has one entry. In the table there are about 14,000 distinct CDR3 sequences, around 13% of which are singletons. The sample was cultured T cells, either the whole culture or a sorted T cell fraction (not recorded which). The J gene is TRBJ2-7, the V gene TRBV12-3 or TRBV12-4, with TRBD1 as a possible D gene (5 bases). This sequence was found in a human donor in good health. The CDR3 bases are TGTGCCAGCACCGCCCTCAGGGCCAGCTACGAGCAGTACTTC. This gives the protein CASTALRASYEQYF.